These 13 T cell receptor beta chains were sequenced from one sample in a study of identical twins. TCRdb called the 5' RACE reads again in MiXCR, with one record for every CDR3 protein. This table has 1.5 million to 2 million distinct CDR3 sequences, more than 30% appearing once. The sequencing sample was made of cord blood. The receptors originated from a newborn girl in good health.

This clonotype was recorded a few times. This chain connects TRBV20-1 to TRBJ2-7, with 9 bases identical to TRBD1. Germline V gene lookup returns CDR1 DFQATT and CDR2 SNEGSKA (reference sequence). The CDR3 contains 14 residues. J was trimmed by 4 bases and V by 2 bases; bases with no gene match: 6. CDR3 protein: CSARSGQGLYEQYF. The DNA for the CDR3 is TGCAGTGCTAGATCGGGACAGGGTCTTTACGAGCAGTACTTC.

The rearrangement links TRBV9 to TRBJ2-7; D possibly uses TRBD1 or TRBD2 (5 bases each). This CDR3 contains 15 residues. V was trimmed by 0 bases and J by 2 bases, leaving 12 bases between them. Germline lookup yields CDR1 SGDLS and CDR2 YYNGEE. The CDR3 coding sequence is TGTGCCAGCAGCGTAGGAGGGCAGGGAGCCTACGAGCAGTACTTC. As protein: CASSVGGQGAYEQYF.

The chain combines TRBV29-1 with TRBJ2-7, with D hard to call. V lost 2 bases, J lost 7 bases, and 21 bases lay in between. The CDR3 has 15 residues. Germline lookup yields CDR1 SQVTM and CDR2 ANQGSEA. The CDR3, as DNA: TGCAGCGTTGAAAAAGCCCTGCCTAGTATCAATGAGCAGTACTTC. It translates to CSVEKALPSINEQYF.

This clonotype turned up a few times. CDR3 protein: CASEDREGNEKLFF. The CDR3 DNA follows: TGCGCCAGCGAGGACAGGGAAGGGAATGAAAAACTGTTTTTT. The chain couples TRBV10-1 to TRBJ1-4; 8 bases map to TRBD1. The CDR3 contains 14 residues. Trimming removed 8 bases from V and 5 bases from J; junction bases left unmatched: 7. In germline, CDR1 is WNHNN, CDR2 SYGVQD (reference sequence).

The chain combines TRBV6-1 with TRBJ2-4; maybe TRBD1 (6 bases). V was cut by 6 bases and J by 0 bases, with 12 bases left in between. Germline V gene lookup returns CDR1 MNHNS and CDR2 SASEGT. The CDR3 consists of 15 residues. The CDR3 bases are TGTGCCAGCAGACCGGGACACCTAGCCAAAAACATTCAGTACTTC. Residues: CASRPGHLAKNIQYF.

This chain connects TRBV20-1 to TRBJ1-2; D call uncertain. Germline CDR1 and CDR2: DFQATT and SNEGSKA (reference sequence). This CDR3 is built from 8 residues. CDR3 bases: TGCGGTTCGTATGGCTACACCTTC. Protein sequence: CGSYGYTF.

This sequence joins TRBV20-1 and TRBJ1-5; tentative D call: TRBD1 (6 bases). The germline gives CDR1 DFQATT, CDR2 SNEGSKA (reference sequence). The CDR3 runs 14 residues. V was trimmed by 2 bases and J by 6 bases, leaving 14 bases between them. The CDR3 DNA reads as TGCAGTGCTAGATCCATCCAGGGGATTCAGCCCCAGCATTTT. Protein: CSARSIQGIQPQHF.

This clonotype was seen only a few times. This chain uses TRBV18 with TRBJ2-1; D call uncertain. Germline CDR1 reads KGHSH; CDR2 reads LQKENI. Trimming shortened V by 6 bases and J by 0 bases, and 15 bases separated the two germline ends. This CDR3 has 16 amino acids. The CDR3 DNA reads TGTGCCAGCTCGCCCCCAGCCGGCGACTCCTACAATGAGCAGTTCTTC. Translation gives CASSPPAGDSYNEQFF.

CDR3 sequence reads: CASKLQGTNQPQHF. The CDR3 nucleotides are TGTGCCAGCAAACTACAGGGTACCAATCAGCCCCAGCATTTT. This chain uses TRBV27 with TRBJ1-5; D might be TRBD1 (6 bases). Germline values: CDR1 MNHEY, CDR2 SMNVEV (reference sequence). The V end was cut by 7 bases, the J end by 3 bases, with 13 bases between. This CDR3 has 14 residues.

The rearrangement joins TRBV2 to TRBJ2-1, with unresolved D. Trimming pared 2 bases from V and 6 bases from J, leaving 8 bases between. In germline, CDR1 is SNHLY, CDR2 FYNNEI. This CDR3 spans 13 amino acids. This CDR3 is CASSELLSNEQFF. Here the CDR3 DNA reads TGTGCCAGCAGTGAACTATTGAGCAATGAGCAGTTCTTC.

Many counts were recorded for this clonotype. The chain joins TRBV12-3 or TRBV12-4 to TRBJ2-7; D not resolved. V was shortened by 1 base and J by 4 bases, with 8 bases between the two germline ends. This CDR3 region has 13 residues. Here the CDR3 reads CASSLDLQYEQYF. For the CDR3, the DNA is TGTGCCAGCAGTTTAGACTTGCAGTACGAGCAGTACTTC.

V gene TRBV5-1 combines with J gene TRBJ2-1, with 7 bases lining up with TRBD2. V gave up 0 bases and J gave up 5 bases; unmatched junction bases: 11. Germline lookup yields CDR1 SGHRS and CDR2 YFSETQ. The CDR3 covers 17 residues. CDR3: CASSLVTVRGSHNEQFF. The CDR3 bases are TGCGCCAGCAGCTTGGTAACCGTGCGCGGGAGTCACAATGAGCAGTTCTTC. Full variable domain (rest looked up from reference TRBV5-1 and TRBJ2-1): KAGVTQTPRYLIKTRGQQVTLSCSPISGHRSVSWYQQTPGQGLQFLFEYFSETQRNKGNFPGRFSGRQFSNSRSEMNVSTLELGDSALYLCASSLVTVRGSHNEQFFGPGTRLTVL.

This rearrangement joins TRBV7-9 to TRBJ1-1, with TRBD1 matching over 8 bases. The CDR3 runs to 14 residues. V lost 5 bases, J lost 3 bases, and 5 bases stayed unmatched. Per the germline V gene, CDR1 is SEHNR and CDR2 is FQNEAQ (reference sequence). The CDR3 DNA sequence: TGTGCCAGCAGCCCCGAACAGGGGGACACTGAAGCTTTCTTT. Encoded protein: CASSPEQGDTEAFF.